The TCR beta chain under discussion was sequenced for a study of Ad26.COV2.S vaccination and SARS-CoV-2 variants. Germline V gene sequence: CDR1 MNHEY, CDR2 SVGEGT. V lost 4 bases and J lost 9; bases outside the gene matches: 10. CDR3 size: 16 residues. Measured with immunoSEQ multiplex PCR; TCRdb has only the in-frame clones, and not every one. Of about 480,000 clones listed, roughly 89% are singletons. This clone has only a few counts. Treatment denoted: some 20 received Ad26.COV2.S at low or high dose, single or two shots; about 5 received placebo; per-sample allocation not given. The samples were gathered on day 63 after the first injection of vaccine or placebo.

This receptor was identified in a person between 18 and 65 years old who received the Ad26.COV2.S COVID-19 vaccine or a placebo. The specimen comprised peripheral blood, sampled in a trial of Ad26.COV2.S vaccine versus placebo. This rearrangement joins TRBV6-2 or TRBV6-3 to TRBJ2-1; TRBD1 aligns across 12 bases. In nucleotides, the CDR3 is TGTGCCAGCAGTTCACTGTCCGGGACAGGGGGCAGTGAGCAGTTCTTC. It specifies CASSSLSGTGGSEQFF.